Included here is one TCR beta chain sequence, with context. This clonotype was observed a few times. What this receptor recognizes is not known. Base qualities were left out, and no much larger clone turns up one base away. The library was made by 5' RACE. This sample was sequenced with an Illumina HiSeq 2500. The second PCR ran for roughly 7 to 11 cycles and used a J-beta primer mix along with a sample-barcoded 5' primer. A template-switch 5' adaptor carrying 12 random nucleotides introduced a unique molecular identifier onto each TCR beta cDNA molecule. Each sample yielded at least 2.5 million CDR3-containing paired-end reads. First-strand cDNA synthesis was performed from all RNA using the Mint cDNA synthesis kit, with priming by a TRBC-specific oligonucleotide. Following uracil-DNA glycosylase treatment, all cDNA underwent a first 18-cycle PCR with the universal primers M1SS and BC2_uni_R. On the study's bioinformatics: Normalization of each sample was performed by random selection of 1 million high-quality reads, each carrying a distinct molecular identifier. Instead of being binned into consensus sequences, reads with shared molecular identifiers were discarded. MiTCR, set to a Q25 quality threshold and the strictest error-elimination algorithm, was used for CDR3 identification, clonotype clustering and error correction. A nonparametric unseen species model using Euler transformation provided a lower-bound estimate of total TCR beta diversity. The raw public reads went through TCRdb reprocessing: fastp at Q25, MiXCR clone calling, in-frame beta chains kept. Each entry is one CDR3 protein sequence, shown with its most common DNA and genes. The V and J calls and clone size are TCRdb's, not the authors'. Counted in this sample were about 1.6 million distinct CDR3 sequences; about 32% of them appeared once. The ten largest clones add up to about 11% of the sample.

The data were obtained in a study of blood T cells in healthy people across ages (dated by TCRdb to the mid-2010s). Broadly, across the study: In model experiments, roughly one uniquely barcoded TCR beta cDNA molecule per two T cells was captured by template switching. To track age-related changes in TCR beta repertoire diversity, the study relied on deep sequencing normalized with unique cDNA molecular identifiers. The donors were split into four age groups: young (average about 16 years), middle-aged (nearly 40), aged (around 67) and long-lived (over 75). To avoid experimental bias, donors of different ages were spread randomly across the sequencing lanes. Using the same blood draw, the study looked at two additional independent replicas of 1 million unique cDNA reads for two donors, one aged 18 to 29 and the other aged 80 or older.

Donors were 30 to 45 systemically healthy Caucasian individuals from Russia aged roughly 6 to 90 years. Each donor gave around 9.8 milliliters of peripheral blood, collected into EDTA-treated Vacutainer tubes. Ficoll-Paque density-gradient centrifugation was used to isolate PBMCs, with at least 6.5 million per sample. Trizol reagent was used to extract total RNA from the PBMCs, yielding at least 6 micrograms per sample. For every donor, an aliquot of PBMCs went through flow cytometry to measure the percentages of naive CD45RAhigh/CD27high T cells. The CDR3 contains 15 residues, cysteine and phenylalanine counted. The read is trimmed to its CDR3 DNA, 45 bases read in frame from base 1. On the study overall, not on this receptor specifically: Observed TCR beta diversity per million T cells fell roughly linearly with age, and a significant reduction was already apparent by age around 40. Estimates of total diversity based on one million sequenced T cells were regarded as lower bounds and as underestimates. Since profiling was done on bulk unsorted PBMCs, naive and antigen-experienced compartments could not be conclusively compared. Compared with the aged group, the long-lived group had more naive CD4+ T cells, fewer expanded clones and increased TCR diversity, suggesting age selection. A strong correlation was found between observed TCR beta diversity and the percentage of naive T cells measured by flow cytometry. Because the CMV infection status of the donors was unknown, age-related changes in expanded clonotypes may potentially have been confounded.

This clonotype originated in a woman aged 25 to 39 in good health. Specimen: blood. The rearranged chain carries TRBV21-1 and TRBJ2-5; no DNA check was done on the table's D call, TRBD1. TRBV21-1 is reported as a pseudogene. The sequenced DNA: TGTGCCAGCAGCAAAGAGGACAGGGGTACAGAGACCCAGTACTTC. The resulting protein is CASSKEDRGTETQYF.